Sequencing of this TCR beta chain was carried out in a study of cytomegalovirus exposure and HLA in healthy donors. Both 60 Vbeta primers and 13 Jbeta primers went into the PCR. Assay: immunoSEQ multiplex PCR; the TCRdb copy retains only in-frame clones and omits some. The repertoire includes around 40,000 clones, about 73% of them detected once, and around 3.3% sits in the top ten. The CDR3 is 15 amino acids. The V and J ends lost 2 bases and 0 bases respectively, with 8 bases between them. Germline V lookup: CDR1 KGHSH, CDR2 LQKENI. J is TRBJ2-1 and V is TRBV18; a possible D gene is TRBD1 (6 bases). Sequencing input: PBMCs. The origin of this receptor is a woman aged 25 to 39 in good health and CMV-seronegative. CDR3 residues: CASSPGQSSYNEQFF. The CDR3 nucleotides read TGTGCCAGCTCACCAGGACAGAGCTCCTACAATGAGCAGTTCTTC. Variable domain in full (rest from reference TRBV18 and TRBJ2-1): NAGVMQNPRHLVRRRGQEARLRCSPMKGHSHVYWYRQLPEEGLKFMVYLQKENIIDESGMPKERFSAEFPKEGPSILRIQQVVRGDSAAYFCASSPGQSSYNEQFFGPGTRLTVL.